Listed here is a single TCR beta chain. Its antigen is still unknown. The germline CDR1 and CDR2 sequences are MNHEY and SMNVEV (reference sequence). The CDR3 sequence is 13 residues long. J gave up 3 bases and V 8 bases, and 6 bases lay outside the gene matches. This sample is drawn from a study of CD8 T cells in ankylosing spondylitis. Study findings and constraints: It was reported that disease-linked clones were significantly enriched in matched ankylosing spondylitis synovial fluid. Before this, some motif variants had been reported in reactive arthritis synovial fluid and blood. A motif of roughly 8 highly homologous TCR beta variants was seen as apparently characteristic of ankylosing spondylitis blood.

Making use of molecular barcodes, quantitative 5'-RACE generated TCR beta libraries. From the 5' RACE reads, TCRdb called clonotypes with MiXCR, one entry per CDR3 protein. The sample gives hundreds of thousands of distinct CDR3 sequences, about 25% of which show up once; 0.89% is in the top ten. The TCR was taken from a male donor with ankylosing spondylitis. Sequenced material: blood, either unsorted or a sorted T cell fraction (not recorded which). The chain is built from TRBV27 and TRBJ2-7; 8 bases align to TRBD1. The DNA for the CDR3 is TGTGCCAGCGGTCGGGACAGGATCTACGAGCAGTACTTC. It specifies CASGRDRIYEQYF.